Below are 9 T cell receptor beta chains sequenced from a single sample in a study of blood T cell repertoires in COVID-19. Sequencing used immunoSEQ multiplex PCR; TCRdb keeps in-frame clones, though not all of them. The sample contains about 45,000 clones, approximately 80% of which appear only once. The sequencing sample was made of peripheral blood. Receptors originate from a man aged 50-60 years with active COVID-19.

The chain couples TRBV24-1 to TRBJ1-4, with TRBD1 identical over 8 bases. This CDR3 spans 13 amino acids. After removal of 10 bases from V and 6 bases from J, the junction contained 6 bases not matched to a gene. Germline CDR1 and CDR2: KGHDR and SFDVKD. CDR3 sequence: CATGQANDEKLFF. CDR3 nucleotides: TGTGCCACGGGACAGGCCAACGATGAAAAACTGTTTTTT.

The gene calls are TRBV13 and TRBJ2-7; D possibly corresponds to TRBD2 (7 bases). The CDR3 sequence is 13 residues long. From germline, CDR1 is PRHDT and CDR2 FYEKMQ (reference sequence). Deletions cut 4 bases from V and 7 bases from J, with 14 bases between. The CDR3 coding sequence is TGTGCCAGCAGCTCCGAGGGGGGGGCTGAGCAGTACTTC. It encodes CASSSEGGAEQYF.

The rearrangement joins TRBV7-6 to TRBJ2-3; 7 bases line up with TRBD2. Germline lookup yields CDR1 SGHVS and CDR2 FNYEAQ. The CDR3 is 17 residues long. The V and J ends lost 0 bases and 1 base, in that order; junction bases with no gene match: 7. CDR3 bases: TGTGCCAGCAGCTTAGCGTCCGCGGGGGTCGGCACAGATACGCAGTATTTT. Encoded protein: CASSLASAGVGTDTQYF.

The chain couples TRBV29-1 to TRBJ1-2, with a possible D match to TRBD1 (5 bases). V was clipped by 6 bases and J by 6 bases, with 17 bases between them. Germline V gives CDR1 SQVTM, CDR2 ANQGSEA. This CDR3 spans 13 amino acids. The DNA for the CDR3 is TGCAGCGTCCACAGGTATTCGGGGGATGGCTACACCTTC. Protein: CSVHRYSGDGYTF.

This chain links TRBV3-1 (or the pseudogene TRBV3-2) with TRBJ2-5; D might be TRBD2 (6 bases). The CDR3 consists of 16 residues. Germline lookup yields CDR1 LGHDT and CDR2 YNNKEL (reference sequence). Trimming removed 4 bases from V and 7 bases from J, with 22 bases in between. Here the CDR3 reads CASSPRGLAQVGTQYF. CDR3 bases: TGTGCCAGCAGCCCAAGGGGACTGGCCCAAGTCGGGACCCAGTACTTC.

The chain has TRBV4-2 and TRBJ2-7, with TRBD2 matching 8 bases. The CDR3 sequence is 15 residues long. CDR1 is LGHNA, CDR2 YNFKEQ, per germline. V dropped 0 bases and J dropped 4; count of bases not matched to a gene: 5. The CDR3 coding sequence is TGTGCCAGCAGCCAAGATCGGGGGGGAGAATACGAGCAGTACTTC. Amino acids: CASSQDRGGEYEQYF.

The CDR3 spells CAWSVADSSQYF. CDR3 nucleotides: TGTGCCTGGAGTGTGGCTGACTCATCCCAGTACTTC. V is TRBV30 and J is TRBJ2-5; D gene uncertain. Germline CDR1 is GTSNPN and CDR2 is SVGIG (reference sequence). Trimming took 0 bases from V and 9 from J, leaving 11 bases between them. This CDR3 spans 12 amino acids.

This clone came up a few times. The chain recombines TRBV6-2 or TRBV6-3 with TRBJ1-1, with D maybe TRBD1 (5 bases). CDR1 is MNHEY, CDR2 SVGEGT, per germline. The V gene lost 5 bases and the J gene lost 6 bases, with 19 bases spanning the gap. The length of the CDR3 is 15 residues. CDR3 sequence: CASSTRPTGIPEAFF. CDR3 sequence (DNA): TGTGCCAGCAGTACTCGGCCTACAGGAATCCCTGAAGCTTTCTTT.

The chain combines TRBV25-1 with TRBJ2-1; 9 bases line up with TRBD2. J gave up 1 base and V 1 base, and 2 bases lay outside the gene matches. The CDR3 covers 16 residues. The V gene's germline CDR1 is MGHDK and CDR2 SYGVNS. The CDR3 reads CASSEWLAGSYNEQFF. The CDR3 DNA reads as TGTGCCAGCAGTGAATGGCTAGCGGGATCCTACAATGAGCAGTTCTTC.